This TCR beta chain was identified in a study of blood T cell repertoires in COVID-19. Study-level background: Specimens from acute and convalescent COVID-19 originated in the United States, Italy and Spain.

The protocol was immunoSEQ multiplex PCR, while the TCRdb copy is restricted to in-frame clones and leaves out a portion. The sample holds 30,000 to 40,000 clones, 80% seen once. This clone appeared a single time. Sequenced input: peripheral blood. This receptor was obtained from a woman aged 70-85 years with acute or convalescent COVID-19.

The CDR3 nucleotides are TGCGCCAGCAGCCTTCTGACAGGGGCGGGGGTTTCGAACACTGAAGCTTTCTTT. This sequence encodes CASSLLTGAGVSNTEAFF. V and J are TRBV4-1 and TRBJ1-1; 8 bases map to TRBD1. This CDR3 contains 18 residues. The V gene's germline CDR1 is MGHRA and CDR2 YSYEKL. Trimming removed 4 bases from V and 1 base from J; junction bases left unmatched: 14.